Below are 18 T cell receptor beta chains sequenced from a single sample in a study of CD8+ T cells in alopecia areata. The treatment: oral pan-JAK inhibitor, 5-10 mg twice daily. cDNA prepared by RNA extraction and subsequent reverse transcription served as the template for sequencing. Here immunoSEQ multiplex PCR was the method, and the copy in TCRdb shows in-frame clones only, minus some. The data contain roughly 140,000 clones, around 82% of them singletons. The sequenced sample was CD8+ T cells sorted from blood, obtained at week 4, from a patient treated with tofacitinib. The source is a human donor with alopecia areata.

The V gene is TRBV4-1, the J gene TRBJ1-2, with D possibly TRBD1 on 5 matching bases. CDR1 is MGHRA, CDR2 YSYEKL, per germline. The CDR3 runs 16 residues. Trimming took 4 bases from V and 4 from J, leaving 19 bases between them. DNA of the CDR3: TGCGCCAGCAGCCGAGATTCAGGGTTTGTTACCTATGGCTACACCTTC. Its translation: CASSRDSGFVTYGYTF.

The rearrangement joins TRBV7-2 to TRBJ2-7; the match to TRBD2 covers 13 bases. Unmatched junction bases numbered 12, after V lost 5 bases and J lost 2 bases. Germline V lookup: CDR1 SGHTA, CDR2 FQGNSA. The CDR3 contains 18 residues. Here the CDR3 DNA reads TGTGCCAGCAGCCCTCCGCCAGGACTAGCGGGGGACCCCTACGAGCAGTACTTC. It codes for CASSPPPGLAGDPYEQYF.

The chain recombines TRBV7-2 with TRBJ2-2; D remains unclear. The V and J ends lost 5 bases and 5 bases respectively, with 18 bases between them. This CDR3 is 16 amino acids long. Looked up from germline, CDR1 is SGHTA and CDR2 is FQGNSA. For the CDR3, the DNA is TGTGCCAGCAGCCTCTTAAGGACGGAAGGGACCGGGGAGCTGTTTTTT. Residues: CASSLLRTEGTGELFF.

The chain has TRBV10-3 and TRBJ2-1; 11 nucleotides line up with TRBD1. Trimming cost V 8 bases and J 8 bases; bases outside gene matches: 5. Germline assignment: CDR1 ENHRY and CDR2 SYGVKD. This CDR3 is built from 13 residues. CDR3 amino acids: CAIRDRGEYEQFF. The CDR3 DNA reads as TGTGCCATCCGGGACAGGGGGGAATATGAGCAGTTCTTC.

The chain links TRBV6-5 to TRBJ2-2; either TRBD1 or TRBD2 may fit D (6 bases each). The CDR3 has 13 amino acids. The V and J ends lost 5 bases and 4 bases respectively, with 8 bases between them. Per the germline V gene, CDR1 is MNHEY and CDR2 is SVGAGI. CDR3 residues: CASSTGATGELFF. CDR3 DNA: TGTGCCAGCAGTACGGGGGCCACCGGGGAGCTGTTTTTT.

The V gene is TRBV7-2, the J gene TRBJ2-1; D may correspond to TRBD1 or TRBD2 (5 bases each). The CDR3 is made up of 13 amino acids. The V gene's germline CDR1 is SGHTA and CDR2 FQGNSA. V lost 5 bases and J 7 bases, leaving 12 bases between the germline ends. The CDR3 here is CASSRPEGNEQFF. In DNA, the CDR3 is TGTGCCAGCAGCCGCCCCGAGGGGAATGAGCAGTTCTTC.

The chain uses TRBV4-2 and TRBJ1-6, with D possibly TRBD1 on 5 matching bases. V shed 0 bases and J shed 3 bases, with 6 bases lying between them. CDR1 and CDR2 (germline): LGHNA, YNFKEQ. The CDR3 length is 15 residues. The CDR3 spells CASSQEQGYNSPLHF. The CDR3 coding sequence is TGTGCCAGCAGCCAAGAGCAGGGCTATAATTCACCCCTCCACTTT.

The chain is built from TRBV5-1 and TRBJ2-5; D gene uncertain. Germline-derived CDR1 and CDR2 are SGHRS and YFSETQ. CDR3 length: 13 residues. Trimming left V 1 base short and J 3 bases short, with 7 bases between. The CDR3 DNA reads TGCGCCAGCAGCTTGAACCCAGAAGAGACCCAGTACTTC. It encodes CASSLNPEETQYF.

The chain is built from TRBV5-4 and TRBJ2-4; maybe TRBD2 (6 bases). There are 15 residues in the CDR3. The germline CDR1 and CDR2 sequences are SGHNT and YYREEE (reference sequence). The V and J ends lost 6 bases and 1 base respectively, with 14 bases between them. The CDR3, as DNA: TGTGCCAGCATCCTCACAAGCGGGGCCAAAAACATTCAGTACTTC. Protein sequence: CASILTSGAKNIQYF.

The chain is built from TRBV29-1 and TRBJ2-7, with D perhaps TRBD1 (7 bases). Germline-derived CDR1 and CDR2 are SQVTM and ANQGSEA. Trimming left V 1 base short and J 1 base short, with 11 bases between. The CDR3 has 14 amino acids. The CDR3 sequence: CSVEGTGGSYEQYF. The CDR3 DNA follows: TGCAGCGTTGAAGGGACAGGAGGGTCCTACGAGCAGTACTTC.

This clone was observed a few times. This chain connects TRBV29-1 to TRBJ2-1, with a tentative D call TRBD1 (6 bases). This CDR3 region has 16 residues. Trimming removed 7 bases at V and 0 bases at J, with 19 bases between. Germline values: CDR1 SQVTM, CDR2 ANQGSEA. The CDR3 DNA follows: TGCAGCGCCTCTGGGGGCGACAGCCGCTCCTACAATGAGCAGTTCTTC. Its translation: CSASGGDSRSYNEQFF.

The chain combines TRBV5-6 with TRBJ2-1; 9 bases are shared with TRBD2. This CDR3 comprises 16 residues. From germline, CDR1 is SGHDT and CDR2 YYEEEE. With V trimmed by 1 base and J by 4 bases, 6 bases remained unmatched. CDR3 DNA: TGTGCCAGCAGCTTGTCCGGGACTAGCAGATACAATGAGCAGTTCTTC. Translating it yields CASSLSGTSRYNEQFF.

The V and J genes are TRBV4-1 and TRBJ2-1; 13 nucleotides match TRBD2. V was pared by 3 bases and J by 9 bases, with 11 bases of the junction left unmatched. CDR1 and CDR2 (germline): MGHRA, YSYEKL. This CDR3 has 17 residues. CDR3 in DNA: TGCGCCAGCAGCCAGAAGACCGGGACTAGCGGGGTGGGTGAGCAGTTCTTC. Amino acids: CASSQKTGTSGVGEQFF.

The chain recombines TRBV7-9 with TRBJ1-1; 7 nucleotides match TRBD1. CDR1 SEHNR and CDR2 FQNEAQ come from the germline V gene (reference sequence). Trimming took 7 bases from V and 6 from J; bases not matched to a gene: 8. CDR3 length: 13 residues. CDR3 protein: CASTNSGTAEAFF. In nucleotides, the CDR3 is TGTGCCAGCACCAATTCCGGGACAGCTGAAGCTTTCTTT.

Concerning this clone: An end of the junction differs from the germline gene, which may be a read error. The V gene is TRBV30, the J gene TRBJ2-1, with TRBD1 identical over 9 bases. From germline, CDR1 is GTSNPN and CDR2 SVGIG (reference sequence). This CDR3 has 12 residues. In DNA form, the CDR3 reads TGTGCCTGGAGTGAGCAAACAGGGGGCGACATCTTC. Protein sequence: CAWSEQTGGDIF.

The CDR3 spells CASSLAVRGAYNEQFF. In nucleotides, the CDR3 is TGTGCCAGCAGCTTGGCCGTGCGGGGCGCCTACAATGAGCAGTTCTTC. The V and J genes are TRBV5-6 and TRBJ2-1; weak D call: TRBD2 (6 bases). CDR3 length equals 16 residues. The V and J ends lost 0 bases and 2 bases respectively, with 12 bases between them. Germline V gene lookup returns CDR1 SGHDT and CDR2 YYEEEE.

J is TRBJ1-1 and V is TRBV18; D is uncertain. V lost 3 bases, J lost 5 bases, and 13 bases lay in between. CDR3 length: 14 amino acids. Germline loops: CDR1 KGHSH, CDR2 LQKENI. As DNA, the CDR3 is TGTGCCAGCTCACCCGGACCCCCTGGGACTGAAGCTTTCTTT. This translates into CASSPGPPGTEAFF.

This clone was recorded once. The chain recombines TRBV6-5 with TRBJ2-7; TRBD2 matches at 11 bases. The trim removed 1 base at V and 3 bases at J, leaving 5 bases unmatched. This CDR3 region has 16 residues. CDR1 is MNHEY, CDR2 SVGAGI, per germline. CDR3 loop: CASSYFTSGGRYEQYF. The DNA for the CDR3 is TGTGCCAGCAGTTACTTCACTAGCGGGGGTCGCTACGAGCAGTACTTC.